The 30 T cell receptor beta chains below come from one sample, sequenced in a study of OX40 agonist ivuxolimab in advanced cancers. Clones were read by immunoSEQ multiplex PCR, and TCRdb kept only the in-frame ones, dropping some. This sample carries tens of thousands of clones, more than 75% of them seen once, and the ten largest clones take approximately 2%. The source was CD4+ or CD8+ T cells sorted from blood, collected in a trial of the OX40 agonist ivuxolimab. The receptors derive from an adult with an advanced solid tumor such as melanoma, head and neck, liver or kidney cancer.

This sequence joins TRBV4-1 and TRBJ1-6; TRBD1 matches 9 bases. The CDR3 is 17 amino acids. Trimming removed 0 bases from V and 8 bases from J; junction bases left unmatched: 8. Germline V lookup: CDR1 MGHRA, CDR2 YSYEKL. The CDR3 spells CASSQEITGGLYSPLHF. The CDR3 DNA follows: TGCGCCAGCAGCCAAGAAATCACAGGGGGCTTGTATTCACCCCTCCACTTT.

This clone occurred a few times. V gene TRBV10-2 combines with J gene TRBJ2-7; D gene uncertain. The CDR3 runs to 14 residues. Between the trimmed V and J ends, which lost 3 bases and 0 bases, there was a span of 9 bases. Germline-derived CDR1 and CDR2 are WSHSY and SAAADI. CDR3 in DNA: TGCGCCAGCAGTGATGTTAGGTTCTCCTACGAGCAGTACTTC. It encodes CASSDVRFSYEQYF.

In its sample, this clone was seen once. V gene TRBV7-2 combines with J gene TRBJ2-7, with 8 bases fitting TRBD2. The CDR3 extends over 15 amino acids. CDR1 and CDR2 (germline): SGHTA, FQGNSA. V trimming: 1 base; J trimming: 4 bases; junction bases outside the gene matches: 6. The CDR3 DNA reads TGTGCCAGCAGCTTAGTTAGCGGGAATGGGTACGAGCAGTACTTC. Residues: CASSLVSGNGYEQYF. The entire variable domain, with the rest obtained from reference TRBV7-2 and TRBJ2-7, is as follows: GAGVSQSPSNKVTEKGKDVELRCDPISGHTALYWYRQSLGQGLEFLIYFQGNSAPDKSGLPSDRFSAERTGGSVSTLTIQRTQQEDSAVYLCASSLVSGNGYEQYFGPGTRLTVT.

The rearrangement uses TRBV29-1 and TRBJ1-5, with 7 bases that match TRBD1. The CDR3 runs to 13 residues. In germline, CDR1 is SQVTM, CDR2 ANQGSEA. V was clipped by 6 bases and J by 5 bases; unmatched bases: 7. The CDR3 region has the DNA TGCAGCGTGGCAGGGGGAGAGCATCAGCCCCAGCATTTT. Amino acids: CSVAGGEHQPQHF.

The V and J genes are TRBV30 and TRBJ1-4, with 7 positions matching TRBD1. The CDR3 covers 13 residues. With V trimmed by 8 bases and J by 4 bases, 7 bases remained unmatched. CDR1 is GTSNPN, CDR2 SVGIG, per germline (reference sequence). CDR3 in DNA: TGTGCCGGAGTGGGACAGAGTAATGAAAAACTGTTTTTT. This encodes CAGVGQSNEKLFF.

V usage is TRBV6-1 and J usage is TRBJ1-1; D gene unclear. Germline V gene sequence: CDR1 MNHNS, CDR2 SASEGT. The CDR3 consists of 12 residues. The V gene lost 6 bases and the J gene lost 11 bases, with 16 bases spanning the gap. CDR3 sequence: CASSKSSPVAFF. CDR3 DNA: TGTGCCAGCAGCAAGAGTTCGCCGGTGGCTTTCTTT.

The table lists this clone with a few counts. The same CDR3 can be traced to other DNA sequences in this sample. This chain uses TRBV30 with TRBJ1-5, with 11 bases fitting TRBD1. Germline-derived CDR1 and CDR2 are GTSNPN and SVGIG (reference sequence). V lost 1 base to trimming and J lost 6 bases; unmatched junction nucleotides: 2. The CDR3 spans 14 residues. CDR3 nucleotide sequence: TGTGCCTGGAGTGGGGGACAGGGGGGTCAGCCCCAGCATTTT. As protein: CAWSGGQGGQPQHF.

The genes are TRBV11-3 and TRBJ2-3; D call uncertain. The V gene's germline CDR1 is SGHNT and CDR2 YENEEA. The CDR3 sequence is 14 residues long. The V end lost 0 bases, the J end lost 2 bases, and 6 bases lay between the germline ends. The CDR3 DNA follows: TGTGCCAGCAGCTTAGATGGGATCACAGATACGCAGTATTTT. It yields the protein CASSLDGITDTQYF.

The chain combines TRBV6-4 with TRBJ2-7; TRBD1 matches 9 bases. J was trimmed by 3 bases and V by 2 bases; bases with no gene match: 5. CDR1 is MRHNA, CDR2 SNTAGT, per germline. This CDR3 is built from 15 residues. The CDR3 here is CASSDPGQGIYEQYF. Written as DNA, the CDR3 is TGTGCCAGCAGTGACCCGGGACAGGGAATCTACGAGCAGTACTTC.

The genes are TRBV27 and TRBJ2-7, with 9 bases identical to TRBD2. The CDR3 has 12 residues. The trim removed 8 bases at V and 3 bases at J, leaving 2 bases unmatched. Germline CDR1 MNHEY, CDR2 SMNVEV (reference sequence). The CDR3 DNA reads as TGTGCCAGCCGCGGGGGGGTCTACGAGCAGTACTTC. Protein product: CASRGGVYEQYF.

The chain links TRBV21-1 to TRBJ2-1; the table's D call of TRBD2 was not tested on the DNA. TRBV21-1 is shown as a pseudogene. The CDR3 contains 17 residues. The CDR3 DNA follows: TGTGCCAGCAGCCAAAGGAGAGGGAGATTGATTTACAATGAGCAGTTCTTC. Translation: CASSQRRGRLIYNEQFF.

CDR3 in amino acids: CASSTKGDGVGEKLFF. CDR3 nucleotides: TGTGCCAGCAGCACAAAAGGAGACGGAGTGGGTGAAAAACTGTTTTTT. The chain has TRBV7-6 and TRBJ1-4; D ambiguous. CDR1 and CDR2 (germline): SGHVS, FNYEAQ. V was pared by 5 bases and J by 7 bases, with 20 bases between. The CDR3 covers 16 residues.

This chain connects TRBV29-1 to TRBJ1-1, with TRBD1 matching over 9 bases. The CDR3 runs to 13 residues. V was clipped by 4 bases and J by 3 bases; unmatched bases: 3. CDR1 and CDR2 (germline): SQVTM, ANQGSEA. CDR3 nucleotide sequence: TGCAGCGTTGGGGACAGGGACCACACTGAAGCTTTCTTT. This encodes CSVGDRDHTEAFF.

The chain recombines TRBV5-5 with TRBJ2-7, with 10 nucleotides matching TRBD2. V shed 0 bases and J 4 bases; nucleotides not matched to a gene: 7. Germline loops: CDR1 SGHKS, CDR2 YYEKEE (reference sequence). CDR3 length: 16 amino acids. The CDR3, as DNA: TGTGCCAGCAGCTTGGCCCCTAGCGGGAGTACATACGAGCAGTACTTC. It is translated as CASSLAPSGSTYEQYF.

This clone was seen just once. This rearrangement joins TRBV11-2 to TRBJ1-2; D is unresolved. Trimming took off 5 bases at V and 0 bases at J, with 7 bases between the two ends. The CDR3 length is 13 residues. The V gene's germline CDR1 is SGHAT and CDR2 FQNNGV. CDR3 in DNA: TGTGCCAGCAGCCGCCAGGCTAACTATGGCTACACCTTC. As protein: CASSRQANYGYTF.

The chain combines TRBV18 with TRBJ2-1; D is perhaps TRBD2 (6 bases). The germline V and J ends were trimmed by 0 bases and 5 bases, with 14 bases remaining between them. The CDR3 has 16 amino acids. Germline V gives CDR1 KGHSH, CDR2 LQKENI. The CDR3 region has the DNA TGTGCCAGCTCACCACCGGTGGGGGGAGGACACAATGAGCAGTTCTTC. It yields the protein CASSPPVGGGHNEQFF.

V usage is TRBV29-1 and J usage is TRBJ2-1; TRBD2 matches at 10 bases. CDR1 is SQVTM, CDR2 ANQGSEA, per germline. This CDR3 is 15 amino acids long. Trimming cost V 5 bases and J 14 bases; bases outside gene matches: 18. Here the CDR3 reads CSVPVLAGPTSVKFF. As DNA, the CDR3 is TGCAGCGTTCCAGTACTAGCGGGACCTACCTCGGTCAAGTTCTTC.

The CDR3 here is CASSEQRGWTEAFF. The DNA of the CDR3 is TGTGCCAGCAGTGAACAAAGGGGGTGGACTGAAGCTTTCTTT. The genes are TRBV6-1 and TRBJ1-1, with a weak D call TRBD1 (6 bases). The CDR3 has 14 residues. Germline V gene sequence: CDR1 MNHNS, CDR2 SASEGT. Deletions cut 2 bases from V and 5 bases from J, with 12 bases between.

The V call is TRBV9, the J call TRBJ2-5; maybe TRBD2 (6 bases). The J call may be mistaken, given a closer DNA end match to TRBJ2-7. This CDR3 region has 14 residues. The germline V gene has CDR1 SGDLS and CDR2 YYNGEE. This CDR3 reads CASNTGEFASEQYF. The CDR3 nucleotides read TGTGCCAGCAACACGGGAGAATTCGCGTCCGAGCAGTACTTC.

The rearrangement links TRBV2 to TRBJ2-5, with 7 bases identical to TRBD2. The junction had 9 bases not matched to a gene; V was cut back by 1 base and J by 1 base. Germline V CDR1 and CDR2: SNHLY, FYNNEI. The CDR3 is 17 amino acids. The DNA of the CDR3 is TGTGCCAGCAGTGAAGTCCCATTAGCGGGCCTCCAAGAGACCCAGTACTTC. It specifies CASSEVPLAGLQETQYF.

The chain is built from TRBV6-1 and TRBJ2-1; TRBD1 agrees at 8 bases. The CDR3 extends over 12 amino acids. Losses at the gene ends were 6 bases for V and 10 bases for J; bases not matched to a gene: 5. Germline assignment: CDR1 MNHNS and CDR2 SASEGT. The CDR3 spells CASRDAGGEQFF. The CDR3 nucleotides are TGTGCCAGCAGGGACGCAGGGGGCGAGCAGTTCTTC.

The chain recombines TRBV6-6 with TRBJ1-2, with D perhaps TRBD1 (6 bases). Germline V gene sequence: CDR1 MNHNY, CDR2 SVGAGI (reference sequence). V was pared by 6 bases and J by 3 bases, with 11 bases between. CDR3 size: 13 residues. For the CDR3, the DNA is TGTGCCAGCAGAGTTGGGGGCGACTATGGCTACACCTTC. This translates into CASRVGGDYGYTF.

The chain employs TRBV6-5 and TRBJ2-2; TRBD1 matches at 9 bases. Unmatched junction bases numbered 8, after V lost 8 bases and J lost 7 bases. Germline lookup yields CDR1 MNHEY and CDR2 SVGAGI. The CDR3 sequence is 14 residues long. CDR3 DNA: TGTGCCAGCTCCAGAACAGGGGGCCACGGGGAGCTGTTTTTT. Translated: CASSRTGGHGELFF.

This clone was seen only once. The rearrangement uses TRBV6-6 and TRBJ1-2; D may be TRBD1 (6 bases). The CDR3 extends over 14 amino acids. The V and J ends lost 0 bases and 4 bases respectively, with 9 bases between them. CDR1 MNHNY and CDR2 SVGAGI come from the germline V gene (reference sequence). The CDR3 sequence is CASSYSAGAYGYTF. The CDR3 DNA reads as TGTGCCAGCAGTTACTCGGCAGGGGCCTATGGCTACACCTTC.

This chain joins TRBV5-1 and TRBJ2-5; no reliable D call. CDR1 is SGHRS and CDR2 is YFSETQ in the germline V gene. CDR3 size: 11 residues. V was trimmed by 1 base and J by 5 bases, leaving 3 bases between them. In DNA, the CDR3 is TGCGCCAGCAGCTTGTTTGAGACCCAGTACTTC. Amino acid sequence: CASSLFETQYF.

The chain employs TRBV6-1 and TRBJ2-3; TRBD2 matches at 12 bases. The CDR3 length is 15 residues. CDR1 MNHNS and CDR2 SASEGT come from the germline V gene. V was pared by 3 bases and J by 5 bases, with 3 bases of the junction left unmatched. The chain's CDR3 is CASSETSGRIDTQYF. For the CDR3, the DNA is TGTGCCAGCAGTGAGACTAGCGGGAGAATAGATACGCAGTATTTT.

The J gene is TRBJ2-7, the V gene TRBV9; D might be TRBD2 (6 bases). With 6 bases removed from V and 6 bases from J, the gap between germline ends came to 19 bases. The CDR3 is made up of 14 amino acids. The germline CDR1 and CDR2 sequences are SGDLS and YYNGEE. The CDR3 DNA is TGTGCCAGCAACACGGGAGAATTCGCGTCCGAGCAGTACTTC. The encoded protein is CASNTGEFASEQYF.

CDR3 DNA: TGTGCCAGCAGTTTAAACGGGGGGACAGAAGCTTTCTTT. As protein: CASSLNGGTEAFF. The V call is TRBV27, the J call TRBJ1-1; the D gene is possibly TRBD1 (6 bases). This CDR3 has 13 amino acids. Trimming stripped 2 bases from V and 8 bases from J, with 12 bases between. Germline lookup yields CDR1 MNHEY and CDR2 SMNVEV (reference sequence).

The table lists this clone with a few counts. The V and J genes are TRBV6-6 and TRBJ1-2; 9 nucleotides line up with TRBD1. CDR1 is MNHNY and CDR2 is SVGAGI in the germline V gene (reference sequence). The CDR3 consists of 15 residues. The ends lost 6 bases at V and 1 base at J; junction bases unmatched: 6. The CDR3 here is CASSLGTGSNYGYTF. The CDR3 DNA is TGTGCCAGCAGCCTCGGGACAGGGAGTAACTATGGCTACACCTTC.

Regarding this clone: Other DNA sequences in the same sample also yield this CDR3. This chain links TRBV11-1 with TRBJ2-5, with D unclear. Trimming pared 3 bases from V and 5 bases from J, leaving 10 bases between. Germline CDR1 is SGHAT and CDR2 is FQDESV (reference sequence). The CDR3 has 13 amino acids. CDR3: CASSFGSQETQYF. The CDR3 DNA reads TGTGCCAGCAGCTTCGGTAGTCAGGAGACCCAGTACTTC.